Listed here are 5 T cell receptor beta chains from one sample, sequenced in a study of shared clonotypes between healthy human individuals. Data came from immunoSEQ multiplex PCR; TCRdb stores just in-frame clones and leaves some out. This sample yields 2 million to 2.5 million clones, of which around 92% are seen a single time; roughly 0.34% belongs to the top ten. What was sequenced was naive CD4+ T cells from PBMCs. Subset reported: CD45RA+ positively selected. These TCRs come from a man aged 18 to 29 in good health. Some clones in this sample may be carry-over from other donors' samples.

The chain joins TRBV27 to TRBJ1-4, with D perhaps TRBD1 (5 bases). CDR1 is MNHEY, CDR2 SMNVEV, per germline (reference sequence). Trimming cost V 5 bases and J 5 bases, with 15 bases left between them. The CDR3 has 15 residues. CDR3 in amino acids: CASSPRRASNEKLFF. CDR3 bases: TGTGCCAGCAGTCCCCGCAGGGCTTCAAATGAAAAACTGTTTTTT.

This clone was seen once. The chain uses TRBV2 and TRBJ1-5; 9 bases are a match to TRBD1. Germline lookup yields CDR1 SNHLY and CDR2 FYNNEI. V gave up 5 bases and J gave up 1 base; unmatched junction bases: 6. The CDR3 spans 16 residues. The CDR3 DNA is TGTGCCAGCAGTTTTCCTGGGACAGGGAGCAATCAGCCCCAGCATTTT. Translating it yields CASSFPGTGSNQPQHF.

J is TRBJ1-4 and V is TRBV2; D perhaps matches TRBD1 (6 bases). CDR1 and CDR2 (germline): SNHLY, FYNNEI. The CDR3 is made up of 14 amino acids. Trimming left V 6 bases short and J 4 bases short, with 12 bases between. Written as DNA, the CDR3 is TGTGCCAGCAGGGAGACAGGTGATAATGAAAAACTGTTTTTT. Its translation: CASRETGDNEKLFF.

The CDR3 DNA reads TGTGCCAGCAGCTTAAAGACTAGCGGGTTCGATGAGCAGTTCTTC. Translation: CASSLKTSGFDEQFF. The rearrangement uses TRBV5-4 and TRBJ2-1; 10 bases map to TRBD2. This CDR3 is built from 15 residues. The ends lost 2 bases at V and 8 bases at J; junction bases unmatched: 7. The V gene's germline CDR1 is SGHNT and CDR2 YYREEE (reference sequence).

Regarding this clone: The same CDR3 also results from other DNA sequences found in this sample. V is TRBV7-3 and J is TRBJ2-7; 11 nucleotides agree with TRBD1. CDR3 length: 14 residues. V shed 5 bases and J 4 bases; nucleotides not matched to a gene: 4. Germline values: CDR1 SGHTA, CDR2 FQGTGA. CDR3 residues: CASSPRDRGYEQYF. Here the CDR3 DNA reads TGTGCCAGCAGCCCACGGGACAGGGGGTACGAGCAGTACTTC.